The 28 T cell receptor beta chains in this list originate from one sample, sequenced in a study of neurological immune-mediated disorders. Each CDR3 protein gets one entry after TCRdb re-called the 5' RACE reads with MiXCR. The data show 40,000 or so distinct CDR3 sequences, with 2% to 3% seen just once and approximately 2.2% held by the top ten. Sequencing was carried out using PBMCs. Receptor source: a middle-aged man with multiple sclerosis.

This clonotype has ten or more counts. The J gene is TRBJ1-1, the V gene TRBV20-1; the D gene is possibly TRBD1 (5 bases). The germline V gene has CDR1 DFQATT and CDR2 SNEGSKA (reference sequence). V shed 1 base and J shed 3 bases, with 9 bases lying between them. The CDR3 consists of 13 residues. CDR3 sequence reads: CSARVGADTEAFF. The CDR3 region has the DNA TGCAGTGCTAGAGTAGGGGCGGACACTGAAGCTTTCTTT.

This clonotype was counted at least ten times. The chain carries TRBV7-2 and TRBJ2-6; 7 bases match TRBD1. The CDR3 totals 17 residues. Germline lookup yields CDR1 SGHTA and CDR2 FQGNSA. The V and J ends lost 1 base and 2 bases, in that order; junction bases with no gene match: 5. CDR3 sequence (DNA): TGTGCCAGCAGCTTAGGGCCAACAGGGGCTGGGGCCAACGTCCTGACTTTC. Protein product: CASSLGPTGAGANVLTF.

In its sample, this clonotype was seen many times. The chain uses TRBV4-1 and TRBJ1-3, with D unclear. The V gene's germline CDR1 is MGHRA and CDR2 YSYEKL. This CDR3 has 15 amino acids. The V gene lost 5 bases and the J gene lost 0 bases, with 11 bases spanning the gap. CDR3 DNA: TGCGCCAGCAGCTCGGCAGGCCACTCTGGAAACACCATATATTTT. Translation: CASSSAGHSGNTIYF.

This clonotype came up many times. V is TRBV21-1 and J is TRBJ2-2. TRBV21-1 is a recognized pseudogene. This CDR3 contains 15 residues. This CDR3 reads CASSKVPFGTGELFF. DNA of the CDR3: TGTGCCAGCAGCAAAGTTCCATTTGGTACCGGGGAGCTGTTTTTT.

This clonotype has ten or more counts. V gene TRBV4-3 combines with J gene TRBJ1-2, with D perhaps matching TRBD1 (5 bases). This CDR3 spans 17 amino acids. Trimming took off 0 bases at V and 9 bases at J, with 23 bases between the two ends. Germline V gene lookup returns CDR1 LGHNA and CDR2 YSLEER. The CDR3: CASSQEMFGAGSYSYTF. For the CDR3, the DNA is TGCGCCAGCAGCCAAGAAATGTTCGGGGCAGGGAGCTACAGCTACACCTTC.

Ten or more counts support this clonotype. At one end the junction does not follow the germline gene, possibly because of a read error. This chain uses TRBV20-1 with TRBJ1-6; 8 nucleotides align to TRBD1. The CDR3 loop spans 15 amino acids. The germline V gene has CDR1 DFQATT and CDR2 SNEGSKA (reference sequence). The CDR3 protein is CSARVGTGWFSPLNF. DNA of the CDR3: TGCAGTGCTAGAGTGGGGACAGGTTGGTTTTCACCCCTCAACTTT.

The CDR3 DNA follows: TGTGCCAGCAGGCCCTGGACTAGCGGGGGACAGGAAGATACGCAGTATTTT. The encoded protein is CASRPWTSGGQEDTQYF. This chain uses TRBV7-8 with TRBJ2-3; 13 bases map to TRBD2. CDR3 length equals 17 residues. CDR1 is SGHVS, CDR2 FQNEAQ, per germline. After removal of 6 bases from V and 5 bases from J, the junction contained 11 bases not matched to a gene.

The table lists this clonotype with many counts. The chain has TRBV7-6 and TRBJ2-7, with 10 bases identical to TRBD2. The CDR3 consists of 17 residues. J gave up 5 bases and V 5 bases, and 15 bases lay outside the gene matches. CDR1 is SGHVS and CDR2 is FNYEAQ in the germline V gene. The CDR3 is CASSPTPQRGGRNEQYF. The CDR3 coding sequence is TGTGCCAGCAGCCCGACTCCCCAGCGGGGGGGCCGGAACGAGCAGTACTTC.

In this sample, this clonotype turned up many times. The chain employs TRBV12-3 or TRBV12-4 and TRBJ1-3; D call uncertain. The CDR3 extends over 12 amino acids. V gave up 2 bases and J gave up 5 bases, with 4 bases separating them. The CDR3 nucleotides read TGTGCCAGCAGTTTATCGCGAAACACCATATATTTT. It encodes CASSLSRNTIYF.

Concerning this clonotype: This may arise from a read error, as a much more abundant clone is one base away. The genes are TRBV5-1 and TRBJ2-3; 9 bases fit TRBD2. The V gene end was trimmed by 4 bases and the J gene end by 3 bases; junction bases not matched to a gene: 9. This CDR3 is 16 amino acids long. Looked up from germline, CDR1 is SGHRS and CDR2 is YFSETQ. As DNA, the CDR3 is TGCGCCAGCAGCCCTCGCGCGGGGGGGGCTACAGATACGCAGTATTTT. Its protein is CASSPRAGGATDTQYF.

This clonotype appeared many times. The chain uses TRBV7-6 and TRBJ1-2; D might be TRBD1 (5 bases). The CDR3 has 15 amino acids. The V gene's germline CDR1 is SGHVS and CDR2 FNYEAQ. V dropped 5 bases and J dropped 7 bases, with 20 bases sitting between them. The CDR3 here is CASSPAPSLGGGYTF. CDR3 sequence (DNA): TGTGCCAGCAGCCCCGCTCCTTCGCTCGGGGGTGGCTACACCTTC.

This clonotype has a count of ten or more. The genes are TRBV9 and TRBJ2-3, with D uncertain. V was trimmed by 0 bases and J by 2 bases, leaving 16 bases between them. Germline CDR1 SGDLS, CDR2 YYNGEE. The CDR3 is made up of 17 amino acids. The CDR3 spells CASSVGYSPLFTDTQYF. The CDR3 coding sequence is TGTGCCAGCAGCGTAGGGTATAGCCCACTATTCACAGATACGCAGTATTTT.

This clonotype has ten or more counts. This chain uses TRBV3-1 with TRBJ2-7; unclear D gene. The germline V gene encodes CDR1 LGHDT and CDR2 YNNKEL (reference sequence). This CDR3 has 14 amino acids. Trimming pared 6 bases from V and 5 bases from J, leaving 17 bases between. CDR3 amino acids: CASRPTFPPNEQYF. As DNA, the CDR3 is TGTGCCAGCAGACCGACATTTCCACCTAACGAGCAGTACTTC.

This clonotype was seen at least ten times. The chain joins TRBV7-7 to TRBJ2-2, with a possible D match to TRBD1 (7 bases). The CDR3 spans 16 residues. The ends were cut back, 7 bases at V and 6 bases at J, with 21 bases in the middle. Germline lookup yields CDR1 SSHAT and CDR2 FNYEAQ (reference sequence). The CDR3 nucleotides are TGTGCCAGCACCCCCGGAGGGGGCAAGTTTCCCGGGGAGCTGTTTTTT. Its protein is CASTPGGGKFPGELFF.

In this sample, this clonotype turned up a few times. The J gene is TRBJ2-7, the V gene TRBV12-3 or TRBV12-4; 7 nucleotides align to TRBD1. With V trimmed by 5 bases and J by 6 bases, 10 bases remained unmatched. This CDR3 region has 14 residues. The CDR3 reads CASSANRGSVEQYF. The CDR3 DNA reads TGTGCCAGCAGTGCAAACAGGGGTTCGGTCGAGCAGTACTTC.

This clonotype occurred many times. This chain links TRBV5-5 with TRBJ2-3, with TRBD2 matching 12 bases. This CDR3 spans 13 amino acids. The germline V gene encodes CDR1 SGHKS and CDR2 YYEKEE (reference sequence). With 7 bases clipped from V and 6 bases from J, the junction kept 3 bases outside the gene matches. DNA of the CDR3: TGTGCCAGCCAGGGACTAGCGGGCGATACGCAGTATTTT. As protein: CASQGLAGDTQYF.

This clonotype appeared many times. The chain employs TRBV6-6 and TRBJ2-5; 7 bases agree with TRBD1. Germline V gene lookup returns CDR1 MNHNY and CDR2 SVGAGI (reference sequence). The CDR3 has 13 amino acids. The CDR3 here is CAAGAGTVETQYF. CDR3 nucleotide sequence: TGTGCGGCCGGGGCCGGGACAGTTGAGACCCAGTACTTC.

Many counts were recorded for this clonotype. J is TRBJ1-3 and V is TRBV14; D gene uncertain. The CDR3 is made up of 15 amino acids. Germline V gene data show CDR1 as SGHDN and CDR2 as FVKESK. Trimming took 0 bases from V and 4 from J, leaving 10 bases between them. The CDR3 nucleotides are TGTGCCAGCAGCCAAGAAGGGAGGCGGGGAAACACCATATATTTT. Its translation is CASSQEGRRGNTIYF.

This clonotype was seen at least ten times. The chain recombines TRBV6-6 with TRBJ1-1, with 11 nucleotides matching TRBD1. V was pared by 10 bases and J by 3 bases, with 10 bases of the junction left unmatched. CDR1 is MNHNY and CDR2 is SVGAGI in the germline V gene (reference sequence). The CDR3 loop spans 15 amino acids. CDR3 region: CAIHRDRGVDTEAFF. For the CDR3, the DNA is TGTGCCATCCATCGGGACAGGGGGGTGGACACTGAAGCTTTCTTT.

In its sample, this clonotype was seen many times. The V and J genes are TRBV20-1 and TRBJ2-1; possible D gene TRBD1, 6 bases. Germline CDR1 reads DFQATT; CDR2 reads SNEGSKA (reference sequence). This CDR3 has 14 residues. The V gene lost 1 base and the J gene lost 2 bases, with 9 bases spanning the gap. The CDR3 protein is CSARVRGTYNEQFF. The DNA of the CDR3 is TGCAGTGCTAGAGTCAGGGGCACCTACAATGAGCAGTTCTTC.

This clonotype came up many times. The chain couples TRBV7-8 to TRBJ1-1; D is possibly TRBD1 (5 bases). The germline V and J ends were trimmed by 2 bases and 1 base, with 23 bases remaining between them. The CDR3 runs to 19 residues. Per germline, CDR1 SGHVS and CDR2 FQNEAQ. CDR3 loop: CASSLPTGSRDYGNTEAFF. The CDR3 DNA sequence: TGTGCCAGCAGCTTACCGACTGGCAGCAGGGACTATGGGAACACTGAAGCTTTCTTT.

This clonotype was found a few times. One end of the junction fails to match germline, which may point to a read error. The chain couples TRBV6-6 to TRBJ1-5; TRBD1 aligns across 8 bases. From germline, CDR1 is MNHNY and CDR2 SVGAGI (reference sequence). The CDR3 is made up of 15 amino acids. The CDR3 sequence is CASSRQGYSNQPQNF. Here the CDR3 DNA reads TGTGCCAGCAGTCGACAGGGGTATAGCAATCAGCCCCAGAATTTT.

With regard to this clonotype: The germline gene is not matched at one end of the junction; a read error may be the cause. This chain links TRBV7-2 with TRBJ1-6; the D gene is possibly TRBD1 (5 bases). Looked up from germline, CDR1 is SGHTA and CDR2 is FQGNSA. The CDR3 runs 16 residues. The CDR3: CASSSQGRANNSPLNF. For the CDR3, the DNA is TGTGCCAGCAGCTCCCAGGGACGGGCAAATAATTCACCCCTCAACTTT.

This clonotype appeared a few times. This CDR3 is CASSSPAKTSTDTQYF. DNA of the CDR3: TGTGCCAGCAGCTCCCCGGCGAAGACTAGCACAGATACGCAGTATTTT. V and J are TRBV7-9 and TRBJ2-3; D unclear. The ends were cut back, 4 bases at V and 0 bases at J, with 14 bases in the middle. The CDR3 consists of 16 residues. The germline gives CDR1 SEHNR, CDR2 FQNEAQ (reference sequence).

In this sample, this clonotype turned up many times. The chain uses TRBV9 and TRBJ2-5; D is ambiguous. CDR1 SGDLS and CDR2 YYNGEE come from the germline V gene. The V end was cut by 1 base, the J end by 5 bases, with 9 bases between. The CDR3 contains 13 residues. CDR3 sequence (DNA): TGTGCCAGCAGCGTAACAATGGTCGAGACCCAGTACTTC. The encoded protein is CASSVTMVETQYF.

This clonotype was seen at least ten times. This chain links TRBV30 with TRBJ2-1; no reliable D call. This CDR3 comprises 13 residues. V dropped 0 bases and J dropped 2 bases, with 5 bases sitting between them. Germline-derived CDR1 and CDR2 are GTSNPN and SVGIG (reference sequence). The CDR3 sequence is CAWSVVPYNEQFF. The CDR3 region has the DNA TGTGCCTGGAGTGTCGTGCCCTACAATGAGCAGTTCTTC. Full variable domain (outside the CDR3, taken from reference TRBV30 and TRBJ2-1): SQTIHQWPATLVQPVGSPLSLECTVEGTSNPNLYWYRQAAGRGLQLLFYSVGIGQISSEVPQNLSASRPQDRQFILSSKKLLLSDSGFYLCAWSVVPYNEQFFGPGTRLTVL.

There are many counts of this clonotype. The CDR3 DNA follows: TGTGCCAGCAGCTTAGGAGACACCGGAGGTTACGGCTACACCTTC. Protein product: CASSLGDTGGYGYTF. The chain joins TRBV7-8 to TRBJ1-2; no clear D gene. Between the trimmed V and J ends, which lost 1 base and 8 bases, there was a span of 17 bases. The CDR3 has 15 amino acids. Germline values: CDR1 SGHVS, CDR2 FQNEAQ.

This clonotype has ten or more counts. V and J are TRBV5-1 and TRBJ1-1; D uncertain. The germline V gene encodes CDR1 SGHRS and CDR2 YFSETQ. The CDR3 runs 15 residues. Trimming cost V 4 bases and J 6 bases, with 19 bases left between them. The CDR3 region is CASSPGHLPRSEAFF. The CDR3 DNA follows: TGCGCCAGCAGCCCGGGCCACCTACCACGCTCTGAAGCTTTCTTT.